This passage covers 26 T cell receptor beta chains from one sample sequenced in a study of T cell responses to AZD1222 COVID-19 vaccine. Sequencing was performed with immunoSEQ multiplex PCR; in TCRdb, only in-frame clones are kept and a portion is missing. The sample has around 120,000 clones, approximately 90% seen once. The input for sequencing was peripheral blood, taken on day 0 of AZD1222 vaccination. The receptors stem from an adult in good health.

This chain joins TRBV6-5 and TRBJ2-7; perhaps D is TRBD1 or TRBD2 (6 bases each). The CDR3 spans 16 residues. Trimming shortened V by 0 bases and J by 6 bases, and 18 bases separated the two germline ends. Germline CDR1 reads MNHEY; CDR2 reads SVGAGI. The CDR3 sequence: CASSYSVGVGGGEQYF. The DNA for the CDR3 is TGTGCCAGCAGTTACTCTGTCGGTGTGGGGGGCGGCGAGCAGTACTTC.

The V gene is TRBV2, the J gene TRBJ1-2; D remains ambiguous. The CDR3 runs 16 residues. The germline CDR1 and CDR2 sequences are SNHLY and FYNNEI. V was pared by 1 base and J by 6 bases, with 18 bases between. The CDR3 DNA reads as TGTGCCAGCAGTGAAGTTGGAACCGGGGAAGTAGATGGCTACACCTTC. Its translation: CASSEVGTGEVDGYTF.

The chain links TRBV18 to TRBJ2-3; maybe TRBD2 (5 bases). The CDR3 spans 15 residues. Germline V CDR1 and CDR2: KGHSH, LQKENI. Trimming removed 6 bases from V and 2 bases from J, with 15 bases in between. CDR3 coding DNA: TGTGCCAGCTCGCGACCCGGGAATCCCACAGATACGCAGTATTTT. It codes for CASSRPGNPTDTQYF.

The chain carries TRBV2 and TRBJ1-2, with 10 bases aligning to TRBD1. The germline gives CDR1 SNHLY, CDR2 FYNNEI. With 7 bases clipped from V and 5 bases from J, the junction kept 7 bases outside the gene matches. The CDR3 contains 14 residues. The CDR3 here is CASTRTGGWYGYTF. The CDR3 region has the DNA TGTGCCAGCACCCGGACAGGGGGATGGTATGGCTACACCTTC.

The chain carries TRBV14 and TRBJ1-1, with a weak D call TRBD1 (5 bases). Germline CDR1 reads SGHDN; CDR2 reads FVKESK. The V gene lost 2 bases and the J gene lost 0 bases, with 16 bases spanning the gap. The CDR3 has 17 amino acids. The CDR3 reads CASSQQTMRGMNTEAFF. The CDR3 nucleotides are TGTGCCAGCAGCCAACAAACCATGAGGGGTATGAACACTGAAGCTTTCTTT.

The chain combines TRBV30 with TRBJ2-2, with no clear D. CDR1 GTSNPN and CDR2 SVGIG come from the germline V gene (reference sequence). This CDR3 has 13 residues. The V end was cut by 4 bases, the J end by 1 base, with 7 bases between. DNA for the CDR3: TGTGCCTGGATTCCCAAGAACACCGGGGAGCTGTTTTTT. Translating gives CAWIPKNTGELFF.

This clone was detected only once. This sequence joins TRBV11-3 and TRBJ2-7, with D possibly being TRBD2 (5 bases). The germline V gene has CDR1 SGHNT and CDR2 YENEEA. Deletions cut 4 bases from V and 2 bases from J, with 12 bases between. This CDR3 is built from 14 residues. The CDR3 sequence: CASSSREGAYEQYF. The CDR3, as DNA: TGTGCCAGCAGCTCCCGAGAGGGAGCCTACGAGCAGTACTTC.

This chain joins TRBV7-9 and TRBJ2-1, with TRBD2 matching over 8 bases. The ends lost 0 bases at V and 5 bases at J; junction bases unmatched: 0. The CDR3 length is 14 residues. Germline V gives CDR1 SEHNR, CDR2 FQNEAQ (reference sequence). DNA for the CDR3: TGTGCCAGCAGCTTAGCACTAGCGGACAATGAGCAGTTCTTC. Its protein is CASSLALADNEQFF.

The gene calls are TRBV4-1 and TRBJ1-2; the D is unclear. The germline V gene has CDR1 MGHRA and CDR2 YSYEKL. V gave up 8 bases and J gave up 1 base, with 11 bases separating them. The CDR3 is 13 residues long. The CDR3 sequence is CASSPYINYGYTF. The CDR3 DNA follows: TGCGCCAGCTCCCCATATATTAACTATGGCTACACCTTC.

The rearrangement joins TRBV7-3 to TRBJ1-2; 8 positions agree with TRBD1. Unmatched junction bases numbered 12, after V lost 1 base and J lost 5 bases. The germline CDR1 and CDR2 sequences are SGHTA and FQGTGA. CDR3 length: 17 residues. Here the CDR3 DNA reads TGTGCCAGCAGCTTAATGGGGGGGACAGGAACTCGGTATGGCTACACCTTC. Protein product: CASSLMGGTGTRYGYTF.

The chain recombines TRBV4-2 with TRBJ2-1; D is unclear. V lost 0 bases and J 4 bases, leaving 7 bases between the germline ends. Germline CDR1 is LGHNA and CDR2 is YNFKEQ. The CDR3 runs 14 residues. The CDR3 coding sequence is TGTGCCAGCAGCCAAGATCTTTTATACAATGAGCAGTTCTTC. Residues: CASSQDLLYNEQFF.

This chain joins TRBV5-6 and TRBJ2-4; 10 bases match TRBD2. Looked up from germline, CDR1 is SGHDT and CDR2 is YYEEEE. V lost 2 bases and J lost 8; bases outside the gene matches: 4. CDR3 length equals 14 residues. For the CDR3, the DNA is TGTGCCAGCAGCTTTTCTAGCGGGAGTTACATTCAGTACTTC. Amino acids: CASSFSSGSYIQYF.

This sequence joins TRBV28 and TRBJ1-6; weak D call: TRBD1 (5 bases). CDR3 length: 15 amino acids. Trimming cost V 3 bases and J 2 bases, with 8 bases left between them. The germline gives CDR1 MDHEN, CDR2 SYDVKM. CDR3: CASSLGVPYNSPLHF. CDR3 in DNA: TGTGCCAGCAGTTTGGGGGTTCCCTATAATTCACCCCTCCACTTT.

This chain joins TRBV28 and TRBJ2-1, with 7 nucleotides matching TRBD1. The CDR3 runs 14 residues. The germline CDR1 and CDR2 sequences are MDHEN and SYDVKM. The V gene end was trimmed by 6 bases and the J gene end by 3 bases; junction bases not matched to a gene: 5. In DNA, the CDR3 is TGTGCCAGCAGGGCCGGGGACAGCTACAATGAGCAGTTCTTC. Translated, it gives CASRAGDSYNEQFF. Variable domain in full (rest from reference TRBV28 and TRBJ2-1): DVKVTQSSRYLVKRTGEKVFLECVQDMDHENMFWYRQDPGLGLRLIYFSYDVKMKEKGDIPEGYSVSREKKERFSLILESASTNQTSMYLCASRAGDSYNEQFFGPGTRLTVL.

This clone was seen once. J is TRBJ1-5 and V is TRBV19; D is unresolved. Germline CDR1 reads LNHDA; CDR2 reads SQIVND (reference sequence). The CDR3 is 15 residues long. V was cut by 2 bases and J by 7 bases, with 15 bases left in between. The CDR3 DNA reads as TGTGCCAGTAGTATATCTGACGGGCAAATCCAGCCCCAGCATTTT. It codes for CASSISDGQIQPQHF.

The rearrangement links TRBV5-1 to TRBJ2-2, with 11 bases identical to TRBD2. Germline V gene lookup returns CDR1 SGHRS and CDR2 YFSETQ. The junction had 5 bases not matched to a gene; V was cut back by 6 bases and J by 4 bases. The CDR3 runs 15 residues. CDR3 region: CASIAGGQSTGELFF. In nucleotides, the CDR3 is TGCGCCAGCATAGCGGGGGGGCAGAGCACCGGGGAGCTGTTTTTT.

The chain joins TRBV28 to TRBJ1-5; a weak D match, TRBD1 (6 bases). The CDR3 length is 16 residues. V was cut by 4 bases and J by 6 bases, with 19 bases left in between. CDR1 is MDHEN, CDR2 SYDVKM, per germline. CDR3 region: CASSSMSGQMSQPQHF. In DNA form, the CDR3 reads TGTGCCAGCAGTTCTATGTCGGGACAAATGAGTCAGCCCCAGCATTTT. Combining the CDR3 with reference TRBV28 and TRBJ1-5 gives the whole variable domain DVKVTQSSRYLVKRTGEKVFLECVQDMDHENMFWYRQDPGLGLRLIYFSYDVKMKEKGDIPEGYSVSREKKERFSLILESASTNQTSMYLCASSSMSGQMSQPQHFGDGTRLSIL.

The CDR3 region has the DNA TGTGCCAGCAGCATAGCGGGAGTGGCCGGGGAGCTGTTTTTT. Its protein product is CASSIAGVAGELFF. The chain has TRBV3-1 (or the pseudogene TRBV3-2) and TRBJ2-2; 9 bases are a match to TRBD2. The CDR3 covers 14 residues. Germline V gene lookup returns CDR1 LGHDT and CDR2 YNNKEL (reference sequence). Trimming took 5 bases from V and 6 from J; bases not matched to a gene: 4.

The rearrangement joins TRBV18 to TRBJ2-2; 10 bases are a match to TRBD2. The length of the CDR3 is 15 residues. Germline V gives CDR1 KGHSH, CDR2 LQKENI. Unmatched junction bases numbered 2, after V lost 5 bases and J lost 2 bases. The CDR3 sequence is CASSGLADNTGELFF. Written as DNA, the CDR3 is TGTGCCAGCTCAGGACTAGCGGACAACACCGGGGAGCTGTTTTTT.

The chain links TRBV5-1 to TRBJ1-2, with D perhaps TRBD1 (6 bases). Germline V gene lookup returns CDR1 SGHRS and CDR2 YFSETQ. The CDR3 length is 14 residues. V lost 4 bases and J lost 1, with 11 bases in between. CDR3 residues: CASSGDRSNYGYTF. CDR3 sequence (DNA): TGCGCCAGCAGCGGAGACAGGAGTAACTATGGCTACACCTTC.

The J gene is TRBJ2-1, the V gene TRBV7-9; 8 bases agree with TRBD2. J lost 7 bases, V lost 5 bases, and 10 bases had no gene match. In germline, CDR1 is SEHNR, CDR2 FQNEAQ (reference sequence). This CDR3 region has 15 residues. The CDR3 region is CASSETGREGNEQFF. The CDR3 DNA follows: TGTGCCAGCAGCGAAACCGGGAGGGAGGGGAATGAGCAGTTCTTC.

The genes are TRBV11-2 and TRBJ1-1, with unresolved D. The V and J ends lost 4 bases and 0 bases respectively, with 12 bases between them. The CDR3 is 15 amino acids. Germline CDR1 SGHAT, CDR2 FQNNGV. The CDR3 DNA is TGTGCCAGCAGCTCCCAGGCAGGAGTGAACACTGAAGCTTTCTTT. This codes for CASSSQAGVNTEAFF.

This clone occurred once. The chain joins TRBV2 to TRBJ1-2; D not resolved. Trimming removed 5 bases from V and 7 bases from J, with 11 bases in between. CDR1 is SNHLY and CDR2 is FYNNEI in the germline V gene. The length of the CDR3 is 12 residues. The CDR3 loop is CASSPGSGGYTF. CDR3 nucleotide sequence: TGTGCCAGCAGTCCCGGCTCGGGTGGCTACACCTTC.

This sequence joins TRBV20-1 and TRBJ1-1, with D tentatively TRBD1 (5 bases). With 3 bases removed from V and 4 bases from J, the gap between germline ends came to 18 bases. The CDR3 consists of 15 residues. Germline V lookup: CDR1 DFQATT, CDR2 SNEGSKA (reference sequence). The CDR3 nucleotides read TGCAGTGCTAGTCGGCCAATGGGGGTAAGCACTGAAGCTTTCTTT. Translating it yields CSASRPMGVSTEAFF.

The chain has TRBV7-2 and TRBJ2-1, with 7 positions matching TRBD1. J gave up 6 bases and V 7 bases, and 3 bases lay outside the gene matches. CDR1 is SGHTA, CDR2 FQGNSA, per germline. CDR3 length: 12 residues. The CDR3 nucleotides are TGTGCCAGCAACACAGGGGTCAATGAGCAGTTCTTC. This translates into CASNTGVNEQFF.

This clone was detected once. The chain carries TRBV19 and TRBJ2-7; D could derive from TRBD1 or TRBD2 (5 bases each). Germline assignment: CDR1 LNHDA and CDR2 SQIVND (reference sequence). Trimming left V 5 bases short and J 1 base short, with 12 bases between. The CDR3 has 14 amino acids. CDR3 DNA: TGTGCCAGTAGTCCGGGGCGCCAATCCTACGAGCAGTACTTC. Protein: CASSPGRQSYEQYF.